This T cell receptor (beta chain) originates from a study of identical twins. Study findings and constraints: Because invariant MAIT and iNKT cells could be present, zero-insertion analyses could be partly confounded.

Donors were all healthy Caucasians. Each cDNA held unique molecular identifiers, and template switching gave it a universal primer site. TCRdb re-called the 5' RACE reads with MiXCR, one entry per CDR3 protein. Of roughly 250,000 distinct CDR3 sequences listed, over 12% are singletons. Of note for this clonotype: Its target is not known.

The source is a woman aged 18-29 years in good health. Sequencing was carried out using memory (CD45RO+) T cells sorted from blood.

The DNA for the CDR3 is TGTGCCAGCAGTGAAAGACGACGGCTCAGCAATCAGCCCCAGCATTTT. Encoded protein: CASSERRRLSNQPQHF. The chain uses TRBV6-1 and TRBJ1-5; no clear D. V was trimmed by 2 bases and J by 1 base, leaving 12 bases between them. The CDR3 runs 16 residues. From germline, CDR1 is MNHNS and CDR2 SASEGT.